Described below is a single T cell receptor beta chain sequence and its context. As yet, its antigen is unknown. The sample contains more than one DNA sequence encoding this CDR3. This specimen comes from a study of shared clonotypes between healthy human individuals. Study in general: Each donor had three CD4 naive, three CD4 memory, two CD8 naive and one CD8 memory plate. Study-wide results and caveats: Sharing across four donors was highest in naive CD4 (roughly 5%) and lowest in memory CD8 (0.4%). Specimens sampled were limited to blood, with tissue repertoires likely differing.

Sorted-subset replicate PCRs used around 200 ng of genomic DNA. This amount corresponded to tens of thousands of T cell genomes. The protocol was immunoSEQ multiplex PCR, while the TCRdb copy is restricted to in-frame clones and leaves out a portion. The sample has 1.5 million to 2.5 million clones, about 95% seen once; the top ten hold roughly 1.2%. Trimming cost V 1 base and J 3 bases, with 7 bases left between them. The CDR3 is made up of 13 amino acids. Per the germline V gene, CDR1 is SGHAT and CDR2 is FQNNGV. Naive CD8 isolation took CD45RO-negative cells positively selected for CCR7 and excluded terminally differentiated effector memory CD45RA+ cells.

This receptor was obtained from a man aged 18 to 30 in good health. This chain connects TRBV11-2 to TRBJ2-7; D is unresolved. What was sequenced was naive CD8+ T cells sorted from blood. The CDR3 coding sequence is TGTGCCAGCAGCTTAGGCGGTAGCTACGAGCAGTACTTC. This sequence encodes CASSLGGSYEQYF. Full variable domain (rest looked up from reference TRBV11-2 and TRBJ2-7): EAGVAQSPRYKIIEKRQSVAFWCNPISGHATLYWYQQILGQGPKLLIQFQNNGVVDDSQLPKDRFSAERLKGVDSTLKIQPAKLEDSAVYLCASSLGGSYEQYFGPGTRLTVT.